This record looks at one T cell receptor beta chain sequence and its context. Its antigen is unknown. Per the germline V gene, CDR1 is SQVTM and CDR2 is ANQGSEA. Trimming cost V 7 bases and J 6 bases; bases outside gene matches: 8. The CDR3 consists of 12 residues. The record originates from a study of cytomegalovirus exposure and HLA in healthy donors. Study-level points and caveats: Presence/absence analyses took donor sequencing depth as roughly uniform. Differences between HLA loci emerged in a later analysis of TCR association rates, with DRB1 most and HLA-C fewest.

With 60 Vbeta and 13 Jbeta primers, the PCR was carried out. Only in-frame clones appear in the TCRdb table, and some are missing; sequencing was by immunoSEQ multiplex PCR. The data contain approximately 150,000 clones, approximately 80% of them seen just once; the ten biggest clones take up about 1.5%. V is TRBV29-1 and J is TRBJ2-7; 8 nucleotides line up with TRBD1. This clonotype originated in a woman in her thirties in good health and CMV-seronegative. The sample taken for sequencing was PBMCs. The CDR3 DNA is TGCAGCGGCGCCGGACAGGGCTCCGAGCAGTACTTC. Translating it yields CSGAGQGSEQYF.